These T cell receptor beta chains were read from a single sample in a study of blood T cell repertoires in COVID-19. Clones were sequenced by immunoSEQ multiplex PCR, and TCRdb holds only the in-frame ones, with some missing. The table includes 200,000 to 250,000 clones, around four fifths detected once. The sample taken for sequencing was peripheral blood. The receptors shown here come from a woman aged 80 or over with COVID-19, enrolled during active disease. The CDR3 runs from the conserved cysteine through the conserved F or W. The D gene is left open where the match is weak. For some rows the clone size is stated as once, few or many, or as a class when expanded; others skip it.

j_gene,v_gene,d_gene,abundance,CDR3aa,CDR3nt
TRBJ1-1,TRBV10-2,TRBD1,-,CASSEQQGDTEAFF,TGCGCCAGCAGTGAGCAACAGGGGGACACTGAAGCTTTCTTT
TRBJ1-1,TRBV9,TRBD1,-,CASSVDQGAMGTEAFF,TGTGCCAGCAGCGTAGACCAGGGGGCTATGGGCACTGAAGCTTTCTTT
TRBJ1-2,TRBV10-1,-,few,CASSESSVTARGGYTF,TGCGCCAGCAGTGAGTCGAGCGTAACCGCGCGGGGTGGCTACACCTTC
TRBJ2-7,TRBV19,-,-,CASSPSSGTPYYEQYF,TGTGCCAGTAGTCCCTCTTCCGGGACACCCTACTACGAGCAGTACTTC
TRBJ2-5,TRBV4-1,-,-,CASSQFGLQTQETQYF,TGCGCCAGCAGCCAATTTGGGCTCCAGACGCAAGAGACCCAGTACTTC
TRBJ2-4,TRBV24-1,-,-,CATSARMGRDDIQYF,TGTGCCACCAGTGCCCGGATGGGCCGTGACGACATTCAGTACTTC
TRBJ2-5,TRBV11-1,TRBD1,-,CASSLGQGLETQYF,TGTGCCAGCAGCCTAGGACAGGGCTTGGAGACCCAGTACTTC
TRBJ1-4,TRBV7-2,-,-,CASTRGATNEKLFF,TGTGCCAGCACCCGCGGGGCAACTAATGAAAAACTGTTTTTT
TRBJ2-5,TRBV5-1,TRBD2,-,CASSLGLAGGRRETQYF,TGCGCCAGCAGCTTGGGACTAGCGGGAGGGCGGAGGGAGACCCAGTACTTC
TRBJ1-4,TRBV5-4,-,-,CASSQGLGNNEKLFF,TGTGCCAGCAGCCAGGGGTTGGGGAACAATGAAAAACTGTTTTTT
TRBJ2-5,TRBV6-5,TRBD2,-,CASSYQRDWETQYF,TGTGCCAGCAGTTATCAGCGGGACTGGGAGACCCAGTACTTC
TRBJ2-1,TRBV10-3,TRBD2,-,CAISPGTSDYNEQFF,TGTGCCATCAGTCCCGGGACTAGCGATTACAATGAGCAGTTCTTC
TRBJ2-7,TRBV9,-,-,CASSVGFGGYTYEQYF,TGTGCCAGCAGCGTAGGGTTTGGAGGGTATACCTACGAGCAGTACTTC
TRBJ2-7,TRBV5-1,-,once,CASSLVGGSYEQYF,TGCGCCAGCAGCTTGGTTGGAGGGTCCTACGAGCAGTACTTC
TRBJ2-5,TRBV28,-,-,CASGSQETQYF,TGTGCCAGCGGGAGTCAAGAGACCCAGTACTTC
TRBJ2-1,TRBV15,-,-,CATSRVGNNEQFF,TGTGCCACCAGCAGAGTCGGGAACAATGAGCAGTTCTTC
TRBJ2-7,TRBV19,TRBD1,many,CASSTGGFGSYEQYF,TGTGCCAGTAGTACAGGGGGCTTTGGGTCCTACGAGCAGTACTTC
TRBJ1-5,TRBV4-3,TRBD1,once,CASSQGTGVHQPQHF,TGCGCCAGCAGCCAAGGGACAGGGGTACATCAGCCCCAGCATTTT
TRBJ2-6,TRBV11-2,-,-,CASSLDLGRPGANVLTF,TGTGCCAGCAGCTTAGATCTTGGGCGACCTGGGGCCAACGTCCTGACTTTC
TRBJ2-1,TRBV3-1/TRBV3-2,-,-,CASSPGIVYYEQFF,TGTGCCAGCAGCCCGGGGATTGTGTATTATGAGCAGTTCTTC
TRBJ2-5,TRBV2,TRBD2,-,CASSRSLAGDETQYF,TGTGCCAGCAGTCGCTCACTAGCGGGGGATGAGACCCAGTACTTC
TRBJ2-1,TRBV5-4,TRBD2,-,CASSIGLGPSEQFF,TGTGCCAGCAGCATAGGACTAGGCCCCTCTGAGCAGTTCTTC
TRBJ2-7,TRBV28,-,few,CAAGDYEQYF,TGTGCTGCCGGGGACTACGAGCAGTACTTC